This T cell receptor beta chain derives from a study of neurological immune-mediated disorders. Study observations and caveats: The multiple sclerosis repertoire cluster was not associated with any clinical or MRI feature, with the authors stating that larger cohorts are needed.

This clonotype was counted many times. Its antigen is not known. The CDR3 totals 14 residues. Trimming at V came to 7 bases and at J to 6 bases, leaving 7 bases not matched to a gene. From germline, CDR1 is SGHNT and CDR2 YYREEE (reference sequence). As for the cDNA, it was generated by 5'RACE with 10-nucleotide random UMIs. Every sequencing run produced over 190 million TCR-beta sequences that came from 15-18 subjects. Each CDR3 protein gets one entry after TCRdb re-called the 5' RACE reads with MiXCR. The sample contains 65,000 to 75,000 distinct CDR3 sequences, 4.5% to 6% of which appear only once. J is TRBJ2-1 and V is TRBV5-4; TRBD2 matches at 10 bases. This clonotype was sampled from a woman in her 70s with multiple sclerosis. What was sequenced was PBMCs. This CDR3 is CASQTSGSINEQFF. CDR3 DNA: TGTGCCAGCCAGACTAGCGGGTCAATCAATGAGCAGTTCTTC.